Shown below are 30 T cell receptor beta chains from a single sample sequenced in a study of shared clonotypes between healthy human individuals. This table comes from immunoSEQ multiplex PCR, and its TCRdb copy is limited to in-frame clones, with some not included. The table lists more than 2 million clones, more than 90% of them singletons. Sample: naive CD4+ T cells sorted from blood. Subset defined: CD45RA+ positively selected. The receptors originated from a man aged 18 to 30 in good health.

The chain joins TRBV6-1 to TRBJ1-1; a weak D match, TRBD1 (5 bases). In germline, CDR1 is MNHNS, CDR2 SASEGT. Trimming cost V 8 bases and J 7 bases, with 17 bases left between them. The CDR3 has 13 residues. The CDR3 loop reads CASLVWGTDEAFF. In nucleotides, the CDR3 is TGTGCCAGCTTAGTATGGGGGACGGATGAAGCTTTCTTT.

This chain uses TRBV25-1 with TRBJ2-7, with TRBD1 matching 9 bases. After removal of 3 bases from V and 3 bases from J, the junction contained 6 bases not matched to a gene. The CDR3 sequence is 15 residues long. Germline V CDR1 and CDR2: MGHDK, SYGVNS. The CDR3 reads CASSELGDRDYEQYF. Here the CDR3 DNA reads TGTGCCAGCAGTGAGCTTGGGGACAGGGACTACGAGCAGTACTTC.

This clone was seen only once. The CDR3 loop is CASSHPGHSSYNEQFF. The CDR3, as DNA: TGTGCCAGCAGCCACCCGGGACACAGCTCCTACAATGAGCAGTTCTTC. J is TRBJ2-1 and V is TRBV4-2; a possible D gene is TRBD1 (6 bases). Trimming took off 3 bases at V and 0 bases at J, with 12 bases between the two ends. CDR1 is LGHNA, CDR2 YNFKEQ, per germline. The CDR3 is 16 residues long.

Only one count was recorded for this clone. The chain carries TRBV7-9 and TRBJ2-4; D perhaps matches TRBD1 (6 bases). The V end was cut by 0 bases, the J end by 0 bases, with 9 bases between. This CDR3 has 16 residues. The germline V gene encodes CDR1 SEHNR and CDR2 FQNEAQ (reference sequence). The CDR3 spells CASSLAQGLAKNIQYF. The CDR3 DNA follows: TGTGCCAGCAGCTTAGCTCAGGGGTTAGCCAAAAACATTCAGTACTTC. Using reference TRBV7-9 and TRBJ2-4 for the parts outside the CDR3, the full variable domain is DTGVSQNPRHKITKRGQNVTFRCDPISEHNRLYWYRQTLGQGPEFLTYFQNEAQLEKSRLLSDRFSAERPKGSFSTLEIQRTEQGDSAMYLCASSLAQGLAKNIQYFGAGTRLSVL.

V gene TRBV29-1 combines with J gene TRBJ2-1, with 8 bases matching TRBD2. The junction had 5 bases not matched to a gene; V was cut back by 4 bases and J by 9 bases. This CDR3 has 12 amino acids. CDR1 and CDR2 from the germline V gene are SQVTM and ANQGSEA. The CDR3 nucleotides read TGCAGCGTTGCCCCCACTAGCGGTGAGCAGTTCTTC. Residues: CSVAPTSGEQFF.

The rearrangement joins TRBV30 to TRBJ1-2, with D possibly matching TRBD1 (6 bases). V lost 4 bases and J lost 6, with 24 bases in between. The CDR3 runs 16 residues. Germline V gene data show CDR1 as GTSNPN and CDR2 as SVGIG (reference sequence). CDR3 coding DNA: TGTGCCTGGACCCTCTTGGGGGCGGCGGGTTTGAATGGCTACACCTTC. It encodes CAWTLLGAAGLNGYTF. Using reference TRBV30 and TRBJ1-2 for the parts outside the CDR3, the full variable domain is SQTIHQWPATLVQPVGSPLSLECTVEGTSNPNLYWYRQAAGRGLQLLFYSVGIGQISSEVPQNLSASRPQDRQFILSSKKLLLSDSGFYLCAWTLLGAAGLNGYTFGSGTRLTVV.

The genes are TRBV7-2 and TRBJ2-3, with TRBD2 matching over 13 bases. The CDR3 totals 17 residues. The V gene's germline CDR1 is SGHTA and CDR2 FQGNSA. The V segment lost 0 bases and the J segment 7 bases; nucleotides outside the gene matches: 7. In DNA, the CDR3 is TGTGCCAGCAGCTTAGCAGGGACTAGCGGGAAGAAAAATACGCAGTATTTT. As protein: CASSLAGTSGKKNTQYF.

Note on this clone: A junction boundary mismatches the germline segment, possibly from a read error. The CDR3 DNA sequence: TGTGCCAGCAGCCGGGCATTCGCGGGGTGGGAGCAGTATTTC. Translation: CASSRAFAGWEQYF. The V and J genes are TRBV7-2 and TRBJ2-7; perhaps TRBD2 as D (6 bases). Looked up from germline, CDR1 is SGHTA and CDR2 is FQGNSA. This CDR3 spans 14 amino acids.

The chain is built from TRBV15 and TRBJ2-1; TRBD2 matches 11 bases. V shed 4 bases, J shed 5 bases, and the junction held 7 bases outside the gene matches. The CDR3 runs to 16 residues. Germline CDR1 reads LNHNV; CDR2 reads YYDKDF (reference sequence). The chain's CDR3 is CATSTLAGGFDNEQFF. CDR3 DNA sequence: TGTGCCACCAGCACCCTAGCGGGGGGCTTCGACAATGAGCAGTTCTTC. Together with reference TRBV15 and TRBJ2-1, the CDR3 gives the full variable domain: DAMVIQNPRYQVTQFGKPVTLSCSQTLNHNVMYWYQQKSSQAPKLLFHYYDKDFNNEADTPDNFQSRRPNTSFCFLDIRSPGLGDTAMYLCATSTLAGGFDNEQFFGPGTRLTVL.

The sample holds one count of this clone. This chain joins TRBV5-6 and TRBJ2-1; TRBD2 aligns across 9 bases. Trimming cost V 4 bases and J 4 bases; bases outside gene matches: 6. The CDR3 extends over 15 amino acids. Germline lookup yields CDR1 SGHDT and CDR2 YYEEEE. The CDR3 bases are TGTGCCAGCAGCCAAAGCGGGAGGTCGTACAATGAGCAGTTCTTC. Its protein is CASSQSGRSYNEQFF.

The CDR3 nucleotides read TGTGCCAGCAGGGAGGCCGGATCCCCCCCCGAGCAGTACTTC. Its protein product is CASREAGSPPEQYF. The rearrangement joins TRBV6-1 to TRBJ2-7; weak D call: TRBD2 (5 bases). The CDR3 has 14 amino acids. Trimming pared 6 bases from V and 6 bases from J, leaving 18 bases between. Germline CDR1 MNHNS, CDR2 SASEGT.

The CDR3 sequence is CASSLYAGHLNTGELFF. The CDR3 nucleotides are TGTGCCAGCAGTTTGTATGCTGGACATTTGAACACCGGGGAGCTGTTTTTT. The chain links TRBV28 to TRBJ2-2; tentatively, D is TRBD1 (5 bases). With 3 bases removed from V and 1 base from J, the gap between germline ends came to 15 bases. CDR1 and CDR2 from the germline V gene are MDHEN and SYDVKM. The CDR3 is made up of 17 amino acids.

The chain couples TRBV6-5 to TRBJ2-1, with 14 nucleotides matching TRBD2. The trim removed 2 bases at V and 9 bases at J, leaving 3 bases unmatched. The CDR3 consists of 15 residues. Germline CDR1 MNHEY, CDR2 SVGAGI. CDR3 bases: TGTGCCAGCAGTTACCCAGGACTAGCGGGAGGTGAGCAGTTCTTC. It is translated as CASSYPGLAGGEQFF.

CDR3: CASSLEVQGAVRYGYTF. The CDR3 nucleotides read TGTGCCAGCAGCTTGGAGGTTCAGGGGGCCGTTAGGTATGGCTACACCTTC. This sequence joins TRBV5-6 and TRBJ1-2; 8 bases align to TRBD1. This CDR3 has 17 residues. V shed 0 bases and J 5 bases; nucleotides not matched to a gene: 12. Per the germline V gene, CDR1 is SGHDT and CDR2 is YYEEEE.

The V gene is TRBV28, the J gene TRBJ1-2; D gene uncertain. The CDR3 consists of 14 residues. Trimming stripped 5 bases from V and 8 bases from J, with 18 bases between. The germline gives CDR1 MDHEN, CDR2 SYDVKM. CDR3: CASSIPGRLGGYTF. Written as DNA, the CDR3 is TGTGCCAGCAGTATCCCGGGCCGACTGGGGGGCTACACCTTC.

The chain couples TRBV11-2 to TRBJ1-1; TRBD1 matches at 8 bases. CDR3 length: 15 amino acids. The germline CDR1 and CDR2 sequences are SGHAT and FQNNGV. V shed 5 bases and J 0 bases; nucleotides not matched to a gene: 5. The CDR3 here is CASSPQDRVNTEAFF. CDR3 in DNA: TGTGCCAGCAGCCCCCAGGACAGGGTGAACACTGAAGCTTTCTTT.

The chain joins TRBV4-3 to TRBJ2-7, with TRBD1 as a possible D gene (6 bases). Germline V gene lookup returns CDR1 LGHNA and CDR2 YSLEER. The CDR3 is 13 amino acids. V shed 0 bases and J shed 9 bases, with 12 bases lying between them. The CDR3 DNA follows: TGCGCCAGCAGCCAAGATTCCCAGGGGCGGCAGTACTTC. Protein: CASSQDSQGRQYF.

In this sample, this clone turned up a few times. The genes are TRBV6-1 and TRBJ1-3, with D maybe TRBD1 (6 bases). Germline V gene sequence: CDR1 MNHNS, CDR2 SASEGT. The CDR3 loop spans 15 amino acids. V lost 2 bases and J lost 1, with 9 bases in between. Here the CDR3 reads CASSETGSSGNTIYF. For the CDR3, the DNA is TGTGCCAGCAGTGAAACAGGGAGTTCTGGAAACACCATATATTTT.

This chain joins TRBV19 and TRBJ1-5; TRBD1 matches 11 bases. V trimming: 5 bases; J trimming: 3 bases; junction bases outside the gene matches: 3. The CDR3 loop spans 15 amino acids. Germline loops: CDR1 LNHDA, CDR2 SQIVND (reference sequence). The CDR3 DNA follows: TGTGCCAGTAGTGCGGACAGGGGGCTCAATCAGCCCCAGCATTTT. Translation gives CASSADRGLNQPQHF.

CDR3 coding DNA: TGTGCCAGCAGTTTAACTCGGACTAGCTCCTACGAGCAGTACTTC. Protein: CASSLTRTSSYEQYF. V usage is TRBV27 and J usage is TRBJ2-7, with 7 nucleotides matching TRBD2. CDR1 is MNHEY and CDR2 is SMNVEV in the germline V gene (reference sequence). The CDR3 loop spans 15 amino acids. The junction had 4 bases not matched to a gene; V was cut back by 2 bases and J by 0 bases.

About this clone itself: Because the CDR3 is missing its conserved closing phenylalanine or tryptophan, this is likely a read error. The DNA is left out, because the CDR3 cannot be placed on it with certainty; the CDR3 is given as TCRdb lists it. J is TRBJ2-7 and V is TRBV20-1; TRBD2, the table's D call, lacks a check against the DNA. In germline, CDR1 is DFQATT, CDR2 SNEGSKA (reference sequence). The CDR3 length equals 11 residues, ends included. CDR3 residues: CSARDLGERRK.

V and J are TRBV7-9 and TRBJ1-5, with D unclear. CDR3 length: 13 residues. In germline, CDR1 is SEHNR, CDR2 FQNEAQ (reference sequence). Trimming took off 2 bases at V and 6 bases at J, with 8 bases between the two ends. The DNA for the CDR3 is TGTGCCAGCAGCTTAACGTGGGGTCAGCCCCAGCATTTT. Its protein is CASSLTWGQPQHF. The full variable domain, with the rest looked up from reference TRBV7-9 and TRBJ1-5, is DTGVSQNPRHKITKRGQNVTFRCDPISEHNRLYWYRQTLGQGPEFLTYFQNEAQLEKSRLLSDRFSAERPKGSFSTLEIQRTEQGDSAMYLCASSLTWGQPQHFGDGTRLSIL.

This clone was detected only once. The chain links TRBV11-2 to TRBJ1-2; the D gene is possibly TRBD1 (6 bases). The germline V and J ends were trimmed by 4 bases and 5 bases, with 8 bases remaining between them. Germline values: CDR1 SGHAT, CDR2 FQNNGV. The CDR3 runs 12 residues. Here the CDR3 reads CASSSQGYGYTF. CDR3 nucleotide sequence: TGTGCCAGCAGCTCGCAGGGGTATGGCTACACCTTC.

The J gene is TRBJ2-3, the V gene TRBV7-8; tentatively, D is TRBD1 or TRBD2 (6 bases each). V was trimmed by 5 bases and J by 9 bases, leaving 12 bases between them. CDR1 and CDR2 (germline): SGHVS, FQNEAQ. The CDR3 covers 12 residues. CDR3 in amino acids: CASSQTGGTQYF. The CDR3 coding sequence is TGTGCCAGCAGCCAAACCGGGGGCACGCAGTATTTT.

V and J are TRBV19 and TRBJ1-4, with 7 nucleotides matching TRBD1. V was pared by 4 bases and J by 6 bases, with 8 bases of the junction left unmatched. Germline V CDR1 and CDR2: LNHDA, SQIVND (reference sequence). This CDR3 comprises 15 residues. CDR3 DNA: TGTGCCAGTAGTACATACAGGGGAGAAGATGAAAAACTGTTTTTT. This gives the protein CASSTYRGEDEKLFF.

The chain couples TRBV30 to TRBJ2-2; no reliable D call. CDR3 length equals 13 residues. Per germline, CDR1 GTSNPN and CDR2 SVGIG (reference sequence). The V end was cut by 2 bases, the J end by 6 bases, with 10 bases between. This chain's CDR3 is CAWSSARAGELFF. CDR3 DNA sequence: TGTGCCTGGAGTTCCGCGCGTGCCGGGGAGCTGTTTTTT.

This sequence joins TRBV5-1 and TRBJ2-1; TRBD2 agrees at 13 bases. The CDR3 covers 19 residues. The V segment lost 5 bases and the J segment 7 bases; nucleotides outside the gene matches: 18. Germline V gene data show CDR1 as SGHRS and CDR2 as YFSETQ. The CDR3 here is CASRKGGTSGDVGRNEQFF. CDR3 in DNA: TGCGCCAGCAGAAAGGGAGGGACTAGCGGGGACGTTGGGAGGAATGAGCAGTTCTTC. The variable domain in full, with the rest retrieved from reference TRBV5-1 and TRBJ2-1, is KAGVTQTPRYLIKTRGQQVTLSCSPISGHRSVSWYQQTPGQGLQFLFEYFSETQRNKGNFPGRFSGRQFSNSRSEMNVSTLELGDSALYLCASRKGGTSGDVGRNEQFFGPGTRLTVL.

The chain couples TRBV20-1 to TRBJ1-2; D is perhaps TRBD1 (5 bases). CDR3 length equals 11 residues. V was clipped by 8 bases and J by 4 bases, with 11 bases between them. The germline CDR1 and CDR2 sequences are DFQATT and SNEGSKA (reference sequence). The CDR3 is CSPEGAYGYTF. CDR3 bases: TGCAGTCCTGAAGGGGCCTATGGCTACACCTTC.

This clone has only a few counts. The junction shows a germline mismatch at one end, possibly a read error. The sample carries other DNA sequences with the same CDR3. The rearrangement uses TRBV7-3 and TRBJ1-1, with a weak D call TRBD1 (5 bases). Germline V gives CDR1 SGHTA, CDR2 FQGTGA. The CDR3 is 12 residues long. The CDR3: CASSTGNTEAFF. The CDR3 DNA follows: TGTGCTAGCAGTACAGGGAACACTGAAGCTTTCTTT.

The chain has TRBV7-9 and TRBJ1-6, with a tentative D call TRBD1 (5 bases). CDR3 length: 17 amino acids. V lost 3 bases to trimming and J lost 2 bases, with 14 bases between them. Germline lookup yields CDR1 SEHNR and CDR2 FQNEAQ (reference sequence). The CDR3 coding sequence is TGTGCCAGCAGCTTCCTTCGGCAGGGCACCTATAATTCACCCCTCCACTTT. Translation: CASSFLRQGTYNSPLHF.